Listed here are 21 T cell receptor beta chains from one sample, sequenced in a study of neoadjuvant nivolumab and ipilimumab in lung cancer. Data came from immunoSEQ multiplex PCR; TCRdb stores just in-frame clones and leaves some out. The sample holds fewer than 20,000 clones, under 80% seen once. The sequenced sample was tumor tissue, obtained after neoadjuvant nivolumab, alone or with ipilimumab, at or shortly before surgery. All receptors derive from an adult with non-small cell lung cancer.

CDR3 sequence: CASSIRLATYNEQFF. The CDR3 bases are TGTGCCAGCAGCATCCGACTAGCGACATACAATGAGCAGTTCTTC. The gene calls are TRBV7-9 and TRBJ2-1; TRBD2 matches 8 bases. The V and J ends lost 5 bases and 4 bases, in that order; junction bases with no gene match: 7. CDR1 is SEHNR, CDR2 FQNEAQ, per germline (reference sequence). The CDR3 extends over 15 amino acids.

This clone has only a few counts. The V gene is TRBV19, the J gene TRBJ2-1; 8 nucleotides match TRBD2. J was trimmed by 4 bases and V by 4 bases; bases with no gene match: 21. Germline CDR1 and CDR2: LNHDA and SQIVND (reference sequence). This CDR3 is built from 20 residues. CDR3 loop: CASSTQTSVPLSYQYNEQFF. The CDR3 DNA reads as TGTGCCAGTAGTACACAGACTAGCGTTCCTCTTTCCTATCAATACAATGAGCAGTTCTTC.

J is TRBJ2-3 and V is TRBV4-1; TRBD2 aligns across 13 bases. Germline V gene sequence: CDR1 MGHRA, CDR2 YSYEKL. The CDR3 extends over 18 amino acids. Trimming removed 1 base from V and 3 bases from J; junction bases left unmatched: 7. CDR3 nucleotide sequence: TGCGCCAGCAGCCAAGCGTTCCCGGGACTAGCGGGAACAGATACGCAGTATTTT. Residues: CASSQAFPGLAGTDTQYF.

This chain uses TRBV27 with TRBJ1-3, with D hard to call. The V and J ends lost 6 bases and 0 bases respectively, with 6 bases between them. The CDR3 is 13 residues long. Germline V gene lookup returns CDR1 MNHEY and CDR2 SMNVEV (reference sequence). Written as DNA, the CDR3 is TGTGCCAGCAGCCCGAACTCTGGAAACACCATATATTTT. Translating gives CASSPNSGNTIYF.

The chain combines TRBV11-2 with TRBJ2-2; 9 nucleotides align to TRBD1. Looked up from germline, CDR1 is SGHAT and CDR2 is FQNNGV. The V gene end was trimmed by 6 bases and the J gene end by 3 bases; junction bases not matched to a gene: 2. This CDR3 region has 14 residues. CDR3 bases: TGTGCCAGCAGACAGGGGGCGGACACCGGGGAGCTGTTTTTT. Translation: CASRQGADTGELFF.

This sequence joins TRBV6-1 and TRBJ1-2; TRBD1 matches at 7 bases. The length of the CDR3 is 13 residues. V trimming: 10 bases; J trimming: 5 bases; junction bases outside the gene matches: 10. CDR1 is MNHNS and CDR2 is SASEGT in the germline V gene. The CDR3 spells CATTTGASYGYTF. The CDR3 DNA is TGTGCCACCACCACAGGGGCTTCGTATGGCTACACCTTC.

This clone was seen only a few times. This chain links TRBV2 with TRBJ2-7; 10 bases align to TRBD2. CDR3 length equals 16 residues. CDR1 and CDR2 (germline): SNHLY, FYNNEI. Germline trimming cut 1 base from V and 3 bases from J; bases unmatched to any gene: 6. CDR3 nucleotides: TGTGCCAGCAGTGAAGGGACTAGCGGTGCGAGCTACGAGCAGTACTTC. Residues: CASSEGTSGASYEQYF.

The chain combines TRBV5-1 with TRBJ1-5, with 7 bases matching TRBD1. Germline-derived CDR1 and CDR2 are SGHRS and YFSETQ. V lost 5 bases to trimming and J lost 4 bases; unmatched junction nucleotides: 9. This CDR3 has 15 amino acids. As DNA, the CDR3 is TGCGCCAGCAGTTTAGTACCAGGGGGAAATCAGCCCCAGCATTTT. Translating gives CASSLVPGGNQPQHF.

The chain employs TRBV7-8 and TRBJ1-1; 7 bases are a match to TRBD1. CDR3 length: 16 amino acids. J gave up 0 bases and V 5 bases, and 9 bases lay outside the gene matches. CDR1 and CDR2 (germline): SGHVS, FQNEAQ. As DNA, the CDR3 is TGTGCCAGCAGCCCAAGGACAGGTCGGTTGAACACTGAAGCTTTCTTT. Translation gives CASSPRTGRLNTEAFF.

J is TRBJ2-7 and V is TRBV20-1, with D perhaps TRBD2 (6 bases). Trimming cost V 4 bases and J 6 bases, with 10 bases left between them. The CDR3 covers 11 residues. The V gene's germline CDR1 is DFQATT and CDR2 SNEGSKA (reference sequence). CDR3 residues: CSATTSREQYF. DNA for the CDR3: TGCAGTGCTACCACTAGCCGCGAGCAGTACTTC.

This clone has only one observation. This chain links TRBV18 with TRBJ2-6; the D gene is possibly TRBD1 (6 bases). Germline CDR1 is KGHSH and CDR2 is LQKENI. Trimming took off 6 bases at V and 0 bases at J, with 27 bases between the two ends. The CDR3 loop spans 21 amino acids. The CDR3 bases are TGTGCCAGCTCTCTCAGGGACAATAAACTAGTGACTCACTCTGGGGCCAACGTCCTGACTTTC. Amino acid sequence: CASSLRDNKLVTHSGANVLTF.

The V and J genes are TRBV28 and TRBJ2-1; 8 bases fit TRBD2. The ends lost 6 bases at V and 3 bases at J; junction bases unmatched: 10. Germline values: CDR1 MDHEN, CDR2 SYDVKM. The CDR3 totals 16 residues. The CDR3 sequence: CASSPWAGRVYNEQFF. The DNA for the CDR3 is TGTGCCAGCAGCCCCTGGGCCGGGAGGGTCTACAATGAGCAGTTCTTC.

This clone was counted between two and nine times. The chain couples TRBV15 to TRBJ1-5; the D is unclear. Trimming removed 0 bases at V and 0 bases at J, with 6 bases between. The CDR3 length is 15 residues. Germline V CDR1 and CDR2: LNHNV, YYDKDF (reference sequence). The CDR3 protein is CATSRDGNSNQPQHF. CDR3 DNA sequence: TGTGCCACCAGCAGAGACGGAAATAGCAATCAGCCCCAGCATTTT.

The CDR3 sequence is CASSSTGGSTEAFF. CDR3 sequence (DNA): TGTGCCAGCAGCTCGACAGGGGGTAGCACTGAAGCTTTCTTT. The V call is TRBV7-2, the J call TRBJ1-1; TRBD1 agrees at 9 bases. CDR1 SGHTA and CDR2 FQGNSA come from the germline V gene. This CDR3 comprises 14 residues. V trimming: 4 bases; J trimming: 4 bases; junction bases outside the gene matches: 4.

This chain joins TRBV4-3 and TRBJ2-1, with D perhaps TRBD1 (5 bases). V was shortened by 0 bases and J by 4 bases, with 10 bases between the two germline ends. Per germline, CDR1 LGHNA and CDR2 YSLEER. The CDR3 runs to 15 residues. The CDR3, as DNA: TGCGCCAGCAGCCAAGAATACAGGACATACAATGAGCAGTTCTTC. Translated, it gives CASSQEYRTYNEQFF.

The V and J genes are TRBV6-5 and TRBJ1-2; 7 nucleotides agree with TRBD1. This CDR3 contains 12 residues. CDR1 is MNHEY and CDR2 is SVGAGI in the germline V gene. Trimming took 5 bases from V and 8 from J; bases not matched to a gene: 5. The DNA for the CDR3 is TGTGCCAGCAGTGTCGTAGGGGGCGGCTACACCTTC. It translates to CASSVVGGGYTF.

The CDR3 DNA reads as TGTGCCAGCAGCTTATACAGGGGCCGCAATGAAAAACTGTTTTTT. It translates to CASSLYRGRNEKLFF. The chain uses TRBV5-6 and TRBJ1-4; TRBD1 aligns across 7 bases. The CDR3 contains 15 residues. Unmatched junction bases numbered 6, after V lost 2 bases and J lost 5 bases. CDR1 and CDR2 from the germline V gene are SGHDT and YYEEEE.

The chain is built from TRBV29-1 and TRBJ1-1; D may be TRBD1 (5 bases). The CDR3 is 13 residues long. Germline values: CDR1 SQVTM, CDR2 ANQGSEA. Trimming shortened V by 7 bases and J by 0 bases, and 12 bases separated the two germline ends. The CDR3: CSGGTAVNTEAFF. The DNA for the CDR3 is TGCAGCGGGGGGACCGCGGTGAACACTGAAGCTTTCTTT.

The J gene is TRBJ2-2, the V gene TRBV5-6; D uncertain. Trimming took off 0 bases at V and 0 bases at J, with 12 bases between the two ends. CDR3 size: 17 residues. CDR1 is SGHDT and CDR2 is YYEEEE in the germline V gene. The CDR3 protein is CASSLGATWANTGELFF. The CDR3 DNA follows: TGTGCCAGCAGCTTGGGGGCAACTTGGGCGAACACCGGGGAGCTGTTTTTT. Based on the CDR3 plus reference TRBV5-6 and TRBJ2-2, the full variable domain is DAGVTQSPTHLIKTRGQQVTLRCSPKSGHDTVSWYQQALGQGPQFIFQYYEEEERQRGNFPDRFSGHQFPNYSSELNVNALLLGDSALYLCASSLGATWANTGELFFGEGSRLTVL.

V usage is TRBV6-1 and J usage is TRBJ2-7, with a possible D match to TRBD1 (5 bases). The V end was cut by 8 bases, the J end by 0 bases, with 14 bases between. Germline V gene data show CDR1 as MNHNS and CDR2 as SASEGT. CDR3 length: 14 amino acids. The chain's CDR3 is CASQPTVSSYEQYF. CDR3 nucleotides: TGTGCCAGCCAGCCGACAGTTTCCTCCTACGAGCAGTACTTC.

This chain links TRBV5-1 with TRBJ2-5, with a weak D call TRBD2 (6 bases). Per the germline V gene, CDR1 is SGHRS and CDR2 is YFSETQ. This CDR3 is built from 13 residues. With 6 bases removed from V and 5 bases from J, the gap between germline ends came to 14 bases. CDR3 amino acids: CASTFTGEETQYF. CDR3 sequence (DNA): TGCGCCAGCACCTTCACGGGAGAGGAGACCCAGTACTTC.